This TCR beta chain was captured in a study of T cell responses to AZD1222 COVID-19 vaccine. Study-level results: Regions 160-218 and 743-854 dominated among vaccine-associated CD4 TCRs spanning spike. Within unmutated variant regions lay the reported targets of nearly half of spike-specific TCRs.

About this clone itself: Its antigen is currently unknown.

TCRdb's copy holds only in-frame clones and misses some; the assay was immunoSEQ multiplex PCR. The sample holds approximately 110,000 clones, over 80% seen once. The clonotype comes from an adult in good health. This specimen was peripheral blood, taken on day 0 of AZD1222 vaccination.

CDR3 bases: TGTGCCAGCAGCTTCGAGGGGGGCTGGGAGCAGTTCTTC. This sequence encodes CASSFEGGWEQFF. The J gene is TRBJ2-1, the V gene TRBV11-3; D could derive from TRBD1 or TRBD2 (6 bases each). The CDR3 spans 13 residues. V dropped 3 bases and J dropped 10 bases, with 13 bases sitting between them. The germline gives CDR1 SGHNT, CDR2 YENEEA.